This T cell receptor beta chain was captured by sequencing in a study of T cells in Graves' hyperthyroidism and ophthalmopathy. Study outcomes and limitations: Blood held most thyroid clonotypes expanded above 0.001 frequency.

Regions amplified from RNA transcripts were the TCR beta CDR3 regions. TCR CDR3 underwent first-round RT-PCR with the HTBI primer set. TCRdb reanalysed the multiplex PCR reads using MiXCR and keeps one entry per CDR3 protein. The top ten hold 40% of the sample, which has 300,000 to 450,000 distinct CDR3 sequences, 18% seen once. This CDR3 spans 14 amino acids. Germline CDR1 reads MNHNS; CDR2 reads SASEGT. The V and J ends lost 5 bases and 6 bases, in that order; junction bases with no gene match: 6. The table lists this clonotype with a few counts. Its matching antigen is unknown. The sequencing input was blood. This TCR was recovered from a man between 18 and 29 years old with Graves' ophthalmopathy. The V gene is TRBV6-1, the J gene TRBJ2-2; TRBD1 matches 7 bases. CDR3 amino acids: CASSYRGFAGELFF. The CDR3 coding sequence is TGTGCCAGCAGTTACAGGGGCTTCGCCGGGGAGCTGTTTTTT.